These 30 T cell receptor beta chains were sequenced from one sample in a study of T cell repertoires in cytomegalovirus infection. TCRdb processed the reads anew with MiXCR; each CDR3 protein has one entry. The profile shows tens of thousands of distinct CDR3 sequences, roughly 28% of them singletons. These receptors are not linked to any known antigen. The sample was CD8+ T cells from cultured PBMCs, taken from culture after CMV antigen stimulation. Receptors originate from a human donor in good health (CMV status not recorded). Some clones in this sample may be carry-over from other donors' samples.

This clonotype was detected a few times. V gene TRBV29-1 combines with J gene TRBJ2-7; a weak D match, TRBD2 (5 bases). Trimming removed 0 bases from V and 0 bases from J, with 15 bases in between. Germline assignment: CDR1 SQVTM and CDR2 ANQGSEA. The CDR3 is made up of 16 amino acids. The CDR3 is CSVEDPSMGSSYEQYF. For the CDR3, the DNA is TGCAGCGTTGAAGATCCCAGTATGGGGAGCTCCTACGAGCAGTACTTC.

The chain links TRBV7-6 to TRBJ2-5; a weak D match, TRBD2 (6 bases). Germline V lookup: CDR1 SGHVS, CDR2 FNYEAQ. The CDR3 spans 15 residues. V lost 5 bases and J 5 bases, leaving 18 bases between the germline ends. CDR3 in DNA: TGTGCCAGCAGCATCCCCGGGGGTTATGCGGAGACCCAGTACTTC. This translates into CASSIPGGYAETQYF.

This clonotype occurred a few times. The V and J genes are TRBV19 and TRBJ1-1; 7 nucleotides match TRBD1. The CDR3 consists of 17 residues. Germline lookup yields CDR1 LNHDA and CDR2 SQIVND (reference sequence). Losses at the gene ends were 4 bases for V and 0 bases for J; bases not matched to a gene: 11. In DNA form, the CDR3 reads TGTGCCAGTAGTAACTCGGGACAGATGATCATGAACACTGAAGCTTTCTTT. It encodes CASSNSGQMIMNTEAFF. Filled out from reference TRBV19 and TRBJ1-1, the complete variable domain reads DGGITQSPKYLFRKEGQNVTLSCEQNLNHDAMYWYRQDPGQGLRLIYYSQIVNDFQKGDIAEGYSVSREKKESFPLTVTSAQKNPTAFYLCASSNSGQMIMNTEAFFGQGTRLTVV.

V is TRBV12-3 or TRBV12-4 and J is TRBJ1-1; the D is unclear. This CDR3 spans 17 amino acids. The V and J ends lost 0 bases and 1 base respectively, with 15 bases between them. CDR3 coding DNA: TGTGCCAGCAGTTTAGCGCCGGGAAAAGACACGAACACTGAAGCTTTCTTT. It yields the protein CASSLAPGKDTNTEAFF.

The chain combines TRBV11-2 with TRBJ2-7; 7 bases fit TRBD1. V gave up 1 base and J gave up 2 bases; unmatched junction bases: 11. Germline CDR1 SGHAT, CDR2 FQNNGV. The CDR3 sequence is 17 residues long. The CDR3 region is CASSLAGQTGQAYEQYF. CDR3 in DNA: TGTGCCAGCAGCTTAGCCGGACAGACAGGGCAAGCCTACGAGCAGTACTTC.

The genes are TRBV30 and TRBJ2-7; D not certain. Trimming pared 0 bases from V and 3 bases from J, leaving 6 bases between. Per germline, CDR1 GTSNPN and CDR2 SVGIG (reference sequence). The CDR3 extends over 12 amino acids. CDR3 DNA sequence: TGTGCCTGGAGTGTTGAAGGCTACGAGCAGTACTTC. Amino acids: CAWSVEGYEQYF.

The chain employs TRBV7-9 and TRBJ1-3; possible D gene TRBD1, 6 bases. Germline V CDR1 and CDR2: SEHNR, FQNEAQ (reference sequence). Trimming removed 5 bases from V and 1 base from J, with 12 bases in between. This CDR3 region has 15 residues. The CDR3 nucleotides read TGTGCCAGCAGCGACCACAGGGAATCTGGAAACACCATATATTTT. It translates to CASSDHRESGNTIYF. Complete variable domain (other parts from reference TRBV7-9 and TRBJ1-3): DTGVSQNPRHKITKRGQNVTFRCDPISEHNRLYWYRQTLGQGPEFLTYFQNEAQLEKSRLLSDRFSAERPKGSFSTLEIQRTEQGDSAMYLCASSDHRESGNTIYFGEGSWLTVV.

This clonotype appeared a single time. V usage is TRBV20-1 and J usage is TRBJ1-1, with D perhaps matching TRBD1 (6 bases). This CDR3 region has 15 residues. V was clipped by 0 bases and J by 6 bases, with 17 bases between them. The germline CDR1 and CDR2 sequences are DFQATT and SNEGSKA (reference sequence). The CDR3 loop is CSARDLGHGGSEAFF. The CDR3 bases are TGCAGTGCTAGAGATCTGGGACACGGAGGATCTGAAGCTTTCTTT.

V and J are TRBV10-1 and TRBJ2-7; 8 bases are a match to TRBD2. The CDR3 consists of 14 residues. The germline CDR1 and CDR2 sequences are WNHNN and SYGVQD (reference sequence). V shed 0 bases and J 6 bases; nucleotides not matched to a gene: 4. CDR3 DNA sequence: TGCGCCAGCAGTGAGTCTAGCGGGATCGGCGAGCAGTACTTC. This sequence encodes CASSESSGIGEQYF.

This clonotype was seen a few times. This sequence joins TRBV6-1 and TRBJ2-6; D ambiguous. Trimming took 5 bases from V and 4 from J, leaving 9 bases between them. The CDR3 contains 14 residues. From germline, CDR1 is MNHNS and CDR2 SASEGT. The CDR3 bases are TGTGCCAGCAGTTCCCTGCCAGGGGCCAACGTCCTGACTTTC. Protein: CASSSLPGANVLTF.

The chain has TRBV5-6 and TRBJ1-1; the D is unclear. Trimming left V 0 bases short and J 4 bases short, with 16 bases between. The length of the CDR3 is 16 residues. Looked up from germline, CDR1 is SGHDT and CDR2 is YYEEEE. The CDR3 is CASSLGAVSISTEAFF. For the CDR3, the DNA is TGTGCCAGCAGCTTGGGCGCGGTTAGCATATCCACTGAAGCTTTCTTT.

This clonotype was detected only a few times. This chain joins TRBV6-5 and TRBJ2-1; a possible D gene is TRBD2 (6 bases). The CDR3 is 13 residues long. V was shortened by 0 bases and J by 14 bases, with 14 bases between the two germline ends. CDR1 and CDR2 from the germline V gene are MNHEY and SVGAGI. This CDR3 is CASSYSHRLGEFF. Here the CDR3 DNA reads TGTGCCAGCAGTTACTCGCACAGACTAGGGGAGTTCTTC.

In this sample, this clonotype turned up a few times. The genes are TRBV27 and TRBJ2-1; D assignment may be TRBD1 or TRBD2 (5 bases each). Looked up from germline, CDR1 is MNHEY and CDR2 is SMNVEV (reference sequence). V shed 2 bases and J shed 6 bases, with 20 bases lying between them. The length of the CDR3 is 17 residues. The CDR3 DNA follows: TGTGCCAGCAGTTTACTCAGTGGGACGGAGCCCGCCAATGAGCAGTTCTTC. Amino acids: CASSLLSGTEPANEQFF.

J is TRBJ1-3 and V is TRBV10-2, with D perhaps TRBD1 (5 bases). The germline V gene has CDR1 WSHSY and CDR2 SAAADI. The ends were cut back, 7 bases at V and 1 base at J, with 11 bases in the middle. This CDR3 has 14 amino acids. CDR3 residues: CASKGTASGNTIYF. The CDR3 bases are TGCGCCAGCAAAGGGACGGCGTCTGGAAACACCATATATTTT.

In this sample, this clonotype turned up many times. Written as DNA, the CDR3 is TGCAGTGCTAATCCCCTACAGGGGAGTGTGGACGAGCAGTACTTC. Translation: CSANPLQGSVDEQYF. This chain connects TRBV20-1 to TRBJ2-7; 7 bases map to TRBD1. The germline V gene has CDR1 DFQATT and CDR2 SNEGSKA (reference sequence). Trimming at V came to 4 bases and at J to 5 bases, leaving 14 bases not matched to a gene. The CDR3 contains 15 residues.

This clonotype was observed many times. The chain links TRBV7-8 to TRBJ2-3; D possibly corresponds to TRBD1 (6 bases). This CDR3 has 15 residues. Deletions cut 5 bases from V and 3 bases from J, with 15 bases between. Germline-derived CDR1 and CDR2 are SGHVS and FQNEAQ. CDR3 sequence: CASSPFGQGTDTQYF. DNA of the CDR3: TGTGCCAGCAGCCCCTTTGGGCAGGGGACAGATACGCAGTATTTT.

This clonotype was detected only once. The V gene is TRBV6-2 or TRBV6-3, the J gene TRBJ1-1; D is perhaps TRBD1 (5 bases). Germline CDR1 MNHEY, CDR2 SVGEGT. V lost 2 bases and J 3 bases, leaving 10 bases between the germline ends. The CDR3 covers 14 residues. The CDR3 loop is CASSYAGGYTEAFF. The DNA of the CDR3 is TGTGCCAGCAGTTACGCGGGGGGTTACACTGAAGCTTTCTTT.

This chain connects TRBV9 to TRBJ1-1, with D uncertain. Germline V gene lookup returns CDR1 SGDLS and CDR2 YYNGEE. This CDR3 is 14 amino acids long. V was clipped by 2 bases and J by 0 bases, with 8 bases between them. For the CDR3, the DNA is TGTGCCAGCAGCGTCGAGGGCTTGAACACTGAAGCTTTCTTT. It yields the protein CASSVEGLNTEAFF.

This clonotype has just a few counts. This chain links TRBV10-3 with TRBJ2-5; TRBD2 matches at 9 bases. The length of the CDR3 is 16 residues. Per the germline V gene, CDR1 is ENHRY and CDR2 is SYGVKD. V shed 11 bases, J shed 1 base, and the junction held 14 bases outside the gene matches. The CDR3 DNA reads TGTGCCTCCGGGGGAGGAGCGGGGGGTCTCCAAGAGACCCAGTACTTC. It codes for CASGGGAGGLQETQYF.

Only one count was recorded for this clonotype. This sequence joins TRBV27 and TRBJ2-7, with a possible D match to TRBD1 (6 bases). With 0 bases removed from V and 2 bases from J, the gap between germline ends came to 11 bases. The CDR3 consists of 15 residues. Looked up from germline, CDR1 is MNHEY and CDR2 is SMNVEV (reference sequence). This CDR3 is CASSLSSRGTYEQYF. CDR3 nucleotides: TGTGCCAGCAGTTTATCTTCCAGGGGAACCTACGAGCAGTACTTC.

This clonotype was counted only a few times. The chain links TRBV27 to TRBJ2-5; TRBD2 aligns across 8 bases. Trimming took 5 bases from V and 3 from J; bases not matched to a gene: 14. The germline CDR1 and CDR2 sequences are MNHEY and SMNVEV (reference sequence). This CDR3 has 17 amino acids. This CDR3 is CASSPASGYRMKETQYF. Here the CDR3 DNA reads TGTGCCAGCAGTCCCGCTAGCGGGTACCGAATGAAAGAGACCCAGTACTTC.

The chain recombines TRBV12-3 or TRBV12-4 with TRBJ1-2; 10 bases line up with TRBD1. V shed 5 bases and J 7 bases; nucleotides not matched to a gene: 4. The length of the CDR3 is 13 residues. As DNA, the CDR3 is TGTGCCAGCAGTCGTGACAGGGGGCTTGGCTACACCTTC. As protein: CASSRDRGLGYTF.

The gene calls are TRBV25-1 and TRBJ1-6; no reliable D call. Germline V gene data show CDR1 as MGHDK and CDR2 as SYGVNS. V was clipped by 2 bases and J by 8 bases, with 7 bases between them. The CDR3 consists of 13 residues. The CDR3 protein is CASSEGNHSPLHF. The CDR3 nucleotides read TGTGCCAGCAGTGAAGGGAATCATTCACCCCTCCACTTT.

This clonotype was detected ten times or more. The chain uses TRBV6-1 and TRBJ1-5; D is possibly TRBD1 (6 bases). Germline lookup yields CDR1 MNHNS and CDR2 SASEGT. The CDR3 is 14 residues long. The germline V and J ends were trimmed by 6 bases and 2 bases, with 11 bases remaining between them. CDR3 sequence reads: CASRSRGGNQPQHF. The DNA for the CDR3 is TGTGCCAGCAGAAGCAGGGGAGGCAATCAGCCCCAGCATTTT.

The chain is built from TRBV4-3 and TRBJ2-4, with unresolved D. Trimming took off 4 bases at V and 0 bases at J, with 7 bases between the two ends. Germline V gene data show CDR1 as LGHNA and CDR2 as YSLEER. The CDR3 spans 14 residues. This CDR3 is CASSPTQAKNIQYF. In DNA, the CDR3 is TGCGCCAGCAGCCCAACACAAGCCAAAAACATTCAGTACTTC.

The table lists this clonotype with a few counts. The chain links TRBV6-1 to TRBJ1-1; TRBD1 might be the D (6 bases). The ends were cut back, 6 bases at V and 0 bases at J, with 14 bases in the middle. Germline loops: CDR1 MNHNS, CDR2 SASEGT. CDR3 length: 15 amino acids. The CDR3 DNA follows: TGTGCCAGCAGCCTCTTCGGACAGTTGAACACTGAAGCTTTCTTT. It is translated as CASSLFGQLNTEAFF.

This chain joins TRBV18 and TRBJ1-5; tentative D call: TRBD1 (6 bases). Looked up from germline, CDR1 is KGHSH and CDR2 is LQKENI. Trimming took 5 bases from V and 6 from J, leaving 17 bases between them. The CDR3 runs 15 residues. The CDR3 spells CASSERPGAGQPQHF. The CDR3, as DNA: TGTGCCAGCTCAGAGCGACCAGGGGCGGGTCAGCCCCAGCATTTT.

This clonotype showed up just a few times. The chain combines TRBV27 with TRBJ2-1, with 8 bases lining up with TRBD1. From germline, CDR1 is MNHEY and CDR2 SMNVEV (reference sequence). This CDR3 has 15 amino acids. J was trimmed by 3 bases and V by 5 bases; bases with no gene match: 6. The CDR3 sequence is CASSPTGDHYNEQFF. The CDR3 DNA is TGTGCCAGCAGTCCGACAGGGGACCACTACAATGAGCAGTTCTTC.

The chain recombines TRBV11-2 with TRBJ2-7; D is perhaps TRBD2 (6 bases). Germline lookup yields CDR1 SGHAT and CDR2 FQNNGV. The CDR3 is 14 amino acids. V was clipped by 6 bases and J by 1 base, with 13 bases between them. CDR3 bases: TGTGCCAGCAGAGGGACTCTTGAATCCTACGAGCAGTACTTC. It codes for CASRGTLESYEQYF.

This clonotype has at least ten counts. J is TRBJ2-1 and V is TRBV7-9; 14 bases are a match to TRBD2. The CDR3 has 18 amino acids. The germline V gene encodes CDR1 SEHNR and CDR2 FQNEAQ (reference sequence). Trimming cost V 0 bases and J 1 base; bases outside gene matches: 2. CDR3 amino acids: CASSLATSGGASYNEQFF. The CDR3 DNA reads TGTGCCAGCAGCTTAGCGACTAGCGGGGGGGCGTCCTACAATGAGCAGTTCTTC. Full variable domain (missing parts from reference TRBV7-9 and TRBJ2-1): DTGVSQNPRHKITKRGQNVTFRCDPISEHNRLYWYRQTLGQGPEFLTYFQNEAQLEKSRLLSDRFSAERPKGSFSTLEIQRTEQGDSAMYLCASSLATSGGASYNEQFFGPGTRLTVL.